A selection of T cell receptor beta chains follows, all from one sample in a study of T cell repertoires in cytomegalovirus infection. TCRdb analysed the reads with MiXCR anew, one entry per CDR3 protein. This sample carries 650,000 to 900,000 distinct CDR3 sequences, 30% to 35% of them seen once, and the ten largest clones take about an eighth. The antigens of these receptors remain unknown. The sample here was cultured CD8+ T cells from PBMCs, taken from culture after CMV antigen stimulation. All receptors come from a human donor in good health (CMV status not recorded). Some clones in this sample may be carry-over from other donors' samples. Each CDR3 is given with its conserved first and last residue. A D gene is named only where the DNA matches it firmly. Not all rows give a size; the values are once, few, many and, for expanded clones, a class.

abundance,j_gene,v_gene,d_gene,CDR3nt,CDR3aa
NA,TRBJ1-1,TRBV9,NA,TGTGCCAGCAGCGTGAGGGACGGGAACACTGAAGCTTTCTTT,CASSVRDGNTEAFF
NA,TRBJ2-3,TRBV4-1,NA,TGCGCCAGCAGCCCAACCGGGACCGCGCAGTATTTT,CASSPTGTAQYF
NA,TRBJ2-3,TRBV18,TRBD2,TGTGCCAGCTCGAATAGCGGGGGGGCTGAGACGCAGTATTTT,CASSNSGGAETQYF
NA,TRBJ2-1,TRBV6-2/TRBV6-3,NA,TGTGCCAGCCGAGTGGGCCCTTACAATGAGCAGTTCTTC,CASRVGPYNEQFF
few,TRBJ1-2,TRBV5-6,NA,TGTGCCAGCAGCTTGGTAAACGAGGGGTGGATGGATGGCTACACCTTC,CASSLVNEGWMDGYTF
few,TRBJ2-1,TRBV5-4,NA,TGTGCCAGCAGCCGGCAGTACTACAATGAGCAGTTCTTC,CASSRQYYNEQFF
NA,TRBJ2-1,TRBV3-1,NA,TGTGCCAGCAGCCAACAGGGTTGTGAGCAGTTCTTC,CASSQQGCEQFF
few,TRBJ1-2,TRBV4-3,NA,TGCGCCAGCAGCCAAGTTCACCCAGCGAGTAACTATGGCTACACCTTC,CASSQVHPASNYGYTF
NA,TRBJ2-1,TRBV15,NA,TGTGCCACCAGCAGGAAGCTCGATTACAATGAGCAGTTCTTC,CATSRKLDYNEQFF
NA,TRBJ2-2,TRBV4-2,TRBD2,TGTGCCAGCAGCGAAACGGCTAGCGGGGGGATCGGGGAGCTGTTTTTT,CASSETASGGIGELFF
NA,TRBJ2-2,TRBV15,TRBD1,TGTGCCACCAGCAGACCACAGGGGGCACTGACCGGGGAGCTGTTTTTT,CATSRPQGALTGELFF
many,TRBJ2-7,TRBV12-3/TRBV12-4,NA,TGTGCCAGCAGATCTACCGGGACTGAAGCCTACGAGCAGTACTTC,CASRSTGTEAYEQYF
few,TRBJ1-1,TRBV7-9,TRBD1,TGTGCCAGCAGCTTAGTCGGGACAGGGAGGGGCACTGAAGCTTTCTTT,CASSLVGTGRGTEAFF
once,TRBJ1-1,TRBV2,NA,TGTGCCAAAACAGGAACAGAACAACTTAACACTGAAGCTTTCTTT,CAKTGTEQLNTEAFF
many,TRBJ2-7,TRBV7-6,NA,TGTGCCAGCAGCATGTCCGGGACGGTCACCTACGAGCAGTACTTC,CASSMSGTVTYEQYF
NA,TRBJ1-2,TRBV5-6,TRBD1,TGTGCCAGCAGCCCCAGGACAGGAGTTACAAACTATGGCTACACCTTC,CASSPRTGVTNYGYTF
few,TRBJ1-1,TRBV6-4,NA,TGTGCCAGCAGTGACTTTCCTACAGGGACCACTGAAGCTTTCTTT,CASSDFPTGTTEAFF
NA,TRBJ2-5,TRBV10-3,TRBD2,TGTGCCATCAGTGGGGAGGGATCGAGAGAGACCCAGTACTTC,CAISGEGSRETQYF
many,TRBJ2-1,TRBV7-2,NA,TGTGCCAGCAGCTTAGCGGCGGGGCTGAGCTCCTACAATGAGCAGTTCTTC,CASSLAAGLSSYNEQFF
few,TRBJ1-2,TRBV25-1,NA,TGTGCCAGCAGTGGGCCCTCTATTCTGTATGGCTACACCTTC,CASSGPSILYGYTF
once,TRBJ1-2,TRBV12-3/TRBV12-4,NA,TGTGCCACCAAGGGTCAGGGGCGCAACTATGGCTACACCTTC,CATKGQGRNYGYTF
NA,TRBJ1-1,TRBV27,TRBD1,TGTGCCAGCAGCCCACGGACAGGGATGAGCACTGAAGCTTTCTTT,CASSPRTGMSTEAFF
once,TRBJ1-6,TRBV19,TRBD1,TGTGCCAGTAGAACCACCGGGACAGGGAATTTACCCCTCCACTTT,CASRTTGTGNLPLHF
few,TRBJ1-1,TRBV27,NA,TGTGCCAGCAGTTGGGGACACAACACTGAAGCTTTCTTT,CASSWGHNTEAFF
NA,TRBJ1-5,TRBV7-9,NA,TGTGCCAGCAGCTTAGACCCAGGTTGGGGTATATCGAGCAATCAGCCCCAGCATTTT,CASSLDPGWGISSNQPQHF
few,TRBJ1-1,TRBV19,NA,TGTGCCAGTAGATGGGGGGCAGGGTCGTCGTCGACTGAAGCTTTCTTT,CASRWGAGSSSTEAFF
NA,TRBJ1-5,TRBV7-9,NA,TGTGCCAGCAGCTCGGACGGCGCAGGCAGCAATCAGCCCCAGCATTTT,CASSSDGAGSNQPQHF
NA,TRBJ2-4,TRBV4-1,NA,TGCGCCAGCAGCCAAGAGCAGGGTGGGGCAGACCGGCCCGGTAGCATTCAGTACTTC,CASSQEQGGADRPGSIQYF
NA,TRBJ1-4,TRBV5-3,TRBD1,TGTGCCAGCAGCTACCGGGACAGGGCCGAAAAACTGTTTTTT,CASSYRDRAEKLFF
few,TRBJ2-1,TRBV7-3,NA,TGTGCCAGCAGCTTATTGGGGGTAATATCCTACAATGAGCAGTTCTTC,CASSLLGVISYNEQFF
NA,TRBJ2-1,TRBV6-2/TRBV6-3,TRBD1,TGTGCCAGCAGTAACCGGGACAGCCTCAACAATGAGCAGTTCTTC,CASSNRDSLNNEQFF
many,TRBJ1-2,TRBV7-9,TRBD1,TGTGCCAGCAGCTTAGCGAGTATTAGGGGGCGTCCTGAATTCTATGGCTACACCTTC,CASSLASIRGRPEFYGYTF
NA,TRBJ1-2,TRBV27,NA,TGTGCCAGCAGTTCCCGCGGGGGCAGGGCCGGCTATGGCTACACCTTC,CASSSRGGRAGYGYTF
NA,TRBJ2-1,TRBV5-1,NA,TGCGCCAGCACCCTGAGTGCCAGCTCCTACAATGAGCAGTTCTTC,CASTLSASSYNEQFF
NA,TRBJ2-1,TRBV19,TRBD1,TGTGCCAGTACCCAGGGGGCGTCAAGATACAATGAGCAGTTCTTC,CASTQGASRYNEQFF
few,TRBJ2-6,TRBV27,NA,TGTGCCAGCAGTCCTCAAACAGGGTCCCCTGGGGCCAACGTCCTGACTTTC,CASSPQTGSPGANVLTF